A selection of T cell receptor beta chains follows, all from one sample in a study of blood T cell repertoires in COVID-19. The data were produced by immunoSEQ multiplex PCR, yet TCRdb's version contains in-frame clones alone and is incomplete. Here the sample spans hundreds of thousands of clones, roughly 88% being singletons. What was sequenced was peripheral blood. The receptors originated from a woman aged 65 to 85 with COVID-19, enrolled during active disease. CDR3s include the opening cysteine and the closing phenylalanine or tryptophan. The D gene is left open where the match is weak. Clone size is stated in some rows and not others, as once, few, many or a class when expanded.

len: 13
abundance: once
j_gene: TRBJ1-3
v_gene: TRBV6-5
d_gene: -
CDR3nt: TGTGCCAGCAAGGCAGGCTCTGGAAACACCATATATTTT
CDR3aa: CASKAGSGNTIYF

len: 14
abundance: -
j_gene: TRBJ2-7
v_gene: TRBV5-4
d_gene: TRBD1
CDR3nt: TGTGCCAGCAGCATCCGGGACAGGGTCCACGAGCAGTACTTC
CDR3aa: CASSIRDRVHEQYF

len: 14
abundance: -
j_gene: TRBJ2-7
v_gene: TRBV24-1
d_gene: -
CDR3nt: TGTGCCACCAGTGACTTACAGGTTCCATCCGAGCAGTACTTC
CDR3aa: CATSDLQVPSEQYF

len: 16
abundance: -
j_gene: TRBJ2-1
v_gene: TRBV6-5
d_gene: -
CDR3nt: TGTGCCAGCAGTTACAATATCTACCCGCCTTACAATGAGCAGTTCTTC
CDR3aa: CASSYNIYPPYNEQFF

len: 14
abundance: -
j_gene: TRBJ1-5
v_gene: TRBV11-2
d_gene: -
CDR3nt: TGTGCCAGCAGTCTAGACAGAAGCAATCAGCCCCAGCATTTT
CDR3aa: CASSLDRSNQPQHF

len: 13
abundance: -
j_gene: TRBJ1-2
v_gene: TRBV29-1
d_gene: TRBD1
CDR3nt: TGCAGCGTCGACAGGGTGGGAATGCATGGCTACACCTTC
CDR3aa: CSVDRVGMHGYTF

len: 12
abundance: -
j_gene: TRBJ2-1
v_gene: TRBV30
d_gene: -
CDR3nt: TGTGCCTGGAGTAAGCAGGGGAGTGAGCAGTTCTTC
CDR3aa: CAWSKQGSEQFF

len: 14
abundance: -
j_gene: TRBJ2-7
v_gene: TRBV18
d_gene: -
CDR3nt: TGTGCCAGCTCGTCCGACTATACCCTCCACGAGCAGTACTTC
CDR3aa: CASSSDYTLHEQYF

len: 15
abundance: once
j_gene: TRBJ2-1
v_gene: TRBV14
d_gene: TRBD2
CDR3nt: TGTGCCAGCACCTCCGGGCGGGAGGTCGACAATGAGCAGTTCTTC
CDR3aa: CASTSGREVDNEQFF

len: 14
abundance: -
j_gene: TRBJ2-5
v_gene: TRBV19
d_gene: TRBD1
CDR3nt: TGTGCCAGTAGTCCAGGACAGGGTGGAGAGACCCAGTACTTC
CDR3aa: CASSPGQGGETQYF

len: 15
abundance: once
j_gene: TRBJ1-6
v_gene: TRBV20-1
d_gene: -
CDR3nt: TGCAGTGCTAGTCGCAGGGGCGACGGAAATTCACCCCTCCACTTT
CDR3aa: CSASRRGDGNSPLHF

len: 13
abundance: -
j_gene: TRBJ2-3
v_gene: TRBV18
d_gene: -
CDR3nt: TGTGCCAGCTCCCCAGGGGGAGGGGATACGCAGTATTTT
CDR3aa: CASSPGGGDTQYF

len: 14
abundance: -
j_gene: TRBJ1-5
v_gene: TRBV28
d_gene: TRBD1
CDR3nt: TGTGCCAGCAGTTTGTTGGACAGGGACCAGCCCCAGCATTTT
CDR3aa: CASSLLDRDQPQHF

len: 12
abundance: -
j_gene: TRBJ1-2
v_gene: TRBV7-9
d_gene: -
CDR3nt: TGTGCCAGCACCCCCACGGCCGGGGGCTACACCTTC
CDR3aa: CASTPTAGGYTF

len: 12
abundance: -
j_gene: TRBJ1-2
v_gene: TRBV29-1
d_gene: TRBD1
CDR3nt: TGCAGCGCCTCTGGGACAGGGTATGGCTACACCTTC
CDR3aa: CSASGTGYGYTF

len: 16
abundance: -
j_gene: TRBJ1-1
v_gene: TRBV4-2
d_gene: TRBD1
CDR3nt: TGTGCCAGCAGCCATGGACAGGGCCAAATGAACACTGAAGCTTTCTTT
CDR3aa: CASSHGQGQMNTEAFF

len: 17
abundance: -
j_gene: TRBJ1-2
v_gene: TRBV24-1
d_gene: TRBD1
CDR3nt: TGTGCCACCAGTGAGCCGCCGGGACAGGGAACTAACTATGGCTACACCTTC
CDR3aa: CATSEPPGQGTNYGYTF

len: 13
abundance: -
j_gene: TRBJ2-3
v_gene: TRBV19
d_gene: TRBD2
CDR3nt: TGTGCCAGTAGGGTACGGGGGGCAGATACGCAGTATTTT
CDR3aa: CASRVRGADTQYF

len: 16
abundance: -
j_gene: TRBJ1-2
v_gene: TRBV19
d_gene: -
CDR3nt: TGTGCCAGTAGCTTACAGGGTTTCGGAGAGTTCGGTGGCTACACCTTC
CDR3aa: CASSLQGFGEFGGYTF

len: 14
abundance: -
j_gene: TRBJ1-5
v_gene: TRBV30
d_gene: -
CDR3nt: TGTGCCTGGACCTCAGGGCAGGGTAATCAGCCCCAGCATTTT
CDR3aa: CAWTSGQGNQPQHF

len: 17
abundance: -
j_gene: TRBJ2-1
v_gene: TRBV5-1
d_gene: TRBD1
CDR3nt: TGCGCCACCCGCGGACAGGGACTTACGAGCTCCTACAATGAGCAGTTCTTC
CDR3aa: CATRGQGLTSSYNEQFF

len: 12
abundance: -
j_gene: TRBJ1-4
v_gene: TRBV28
d_gene: -
CDR3nt: TGTGCCAGCAGGAGCCAGGGCTTGGGCCCGTTTTTT
CDR3aa: CASRSQGLGPFF

len: 15
abundance: -
j_gene: TRBJ1-2
v_gene: TRBV9
d_gene: TRBD1
CDR3nt: TGTGCCAGCAGCGTGGGGACAGGGGGCAACTATGGCTACACCTTC
CDR3aa: CASSVGTGGNYGYTF

len: 13
abundance: -
j_gene: TRBJ1-4
v_gene: TRBV6-4
d_gene: -
CDR3nt: TGTGCCGAGCACCTATGCAGGGATGAAAAACTGTTTTTT
CDR3aa: CAEHLCRDEKLFF

len: 16
abundance: once
j_gene: TRBJ2-3
v_gene: TRBV7-3
d_gene: TRBD2
CDR3nt: TGTGCCAGCAGCTTTAGCGGGAGGGCCGGGGCAGATACGCAGTATTTT
CDR3aa: CASSFSGRAGADTQYF

len: 13
abundance: -
j_gene: TRBJ2-3
v_gene: TRBV28
d_gene: TRBD2
CDR3nt: TGTGCCAGCACTTACCCGGGACTAGCTTCCCAGTATTTT
CDR3aa: CASTYPGLASQYF

len: 13
abundance: once
j_gene: TRBJ2-7
v_gene: TRBV7-9
d_gene: TRBD1
CDR3nt: TGTGCCAGCACCCGGGACAGGGGCTACGAGCAGTACTTC
CDR3aa: CASTRDRGYEQYF

len: 15
abundance: -
j_gene: TRBJ2-5
v_gene: TRBV6-5
d_gene: TRBD2
CDR3nt: TGTGCCAGCAGCCGGGACTATTCGGGCCAAGAGACCCAGTACTTC
CDR3aa: CASSRDYSGQETQYF

len: 15
abundance: few
j_gene: TRBJ2-2
v_gene: TRBV7-8
d_gene: TRBD2
CDR3nt: TGTGCCAGCAGCTTCTCGGGAGGGTTCACCGGGGAGCTGTTTTTT
CDR3aa: CASSFSGGFTGELFF

len: 15
abundance: -
j_gene: TRBJ2-1
v_gene: TRBV5-1
d_gene: TRBD1
CDR3nt: TGCGCCAGCAGCCTAACAGGGGGCGCCTACAATGAGCAGTTCTTC
CDR3aa: CASSLTGGAYNEQFF

len: 15
abundance: few
j_gene: TRBJ2-7
v_gene: TRBV6-2/TRBV6-3
d_gene: TRBD2
CDR3nt: TGTGCCAGCAGTTACAAGTCTAGCGGCCCCCTCGAGCAGTACTTC
CDR3aa: CASSYKSSGPLEQYF

len: 14
abundance: -
j_gene: TRBJ2-1
v_gene: TRBV7-3
d_gene: -
CDR3nt: TGTGCCAGCAGCACCATGGCAGGGGCGGATGAGCAGTTCTTC
CDR3aa: CASSTMAGADEQFF

len: 16
abundance: -
j_gene: TRBJ1-5
v_gene: TRBV5-6
d_gene: TRBD1
CDR3nt: TGTGCCAGCAGTTTGGGGCAGGGGGATCCCAATCAGCCCCAGCATTTT
CDR3aa: CASSLGQGDPNQPQHF

len: 13
abundance: -
j_gene: TRBJ1-2
v_gene: TRBV28
d_gene: TRBD1
CDR3nt: TGTGCCAGCAGTTTACCAGGGGGCTCTGGCTACACCTTC
CDR3aa: CASSLPGGSGYTF

len: 15
abundance: -
j_gene: TRBJ1-1
v_gene: TRBV3-1/TRBV3-2
d_gene: TRBD1
CDR3nt: TGTGCCAGCAGCCAGACAGGGGGAGTATACACTGAAGCTTTCTTT
CDR3aa: CASSQTGGVYTEAFF

len: 14
abundance: -
j_gene: TRBJ2-7
v_gene: TRBV9
d_gene: TRBD1
CDR3nt: TGTGCCAGCAGCGCGGGACAGTCTGCCTACGAGCAGTACTTC
CDR3aa: CASSAGQSAYEQYF

len: 18
abundance: once
j_gene: TRBJ1-2
v_gene: TRBV7-3
d_gene: TRBD1
CDR3nt: TGTGCCAGCAGTCCTCAAGCATACCGGGACAGGGGAAAATATGGCTACACCTTC
CDR3aa: CASSPQAYRDRGKYGYTF

len: 18
abundance: -
j_gene: TRBJ1-1
v_gene: TRBV27
d_gene: -
CDR3nt: TGTGCCAGCAGTTTATACACGGGTCTGCAGGGGCTGCACACTGAAGCTTTCTTT
CDR3aa: CASSLYTGLQGLHTEAFF

len: 17
abundance: -
j_gene: TRBJ2-3
v_gene: TRBV28
d_gene: -
CDR3nt: TGTGCCAGCAGTTTACCCCCAGTTAGCGAGAGCACAGATACGCAGTATTTT
CDR3aa: CASSLPPVSESTDTQYF

len: 14
abundance: -
j_gene: TRBJ2-1
v_gene: TRBV19
d_gene: -
CDR3nt: TGTGCCAGTAGTATTTTACCGGGCGGGAATGAGCAGTTCTTC
CDR3aa: CASSILPGGNEQFF

len: 14
abundance: -
j_gene: TRBJ1-6
v_gene: TRBV6-5
d_gene: -
CDR3nt: TGTGCCAGCGGAGGGGACGCCTATAATTCACCCCTCCACTTT
CDR3aa: CASGGDAYNSPLHF

len: 19
abundance: once
j_gene: TRBJ1-1
v_gene: TRBV5-5
d_gene: -
CDR3nt: TGTGCCAGCAGCTTCCCACGCGTAAAAACGACAGCCATGAACACTGAAGCTTTCTTT
CDR3aa: CASSFPRVKTTAMNTEAFF

len: 16
abundance: -
j_gene: TRBJ2-5
v_gene: TRBV5-1
d_gene: -
CDR3nt: TGCGCCAGCAGCTTGTCCCCGGGGTCGGGAATGGAGACCCAGTACTTC
CDR3aa: CASSLSPGSGMETQYF

len: 16
abundance: -
j_gene: TRBJ2-3
v_gene: TRBV9
d_gene: TRBD2
CDR3nt: TGTGCCAGCAGCGCCATCAGCGGGACTAGCACAGATACGCAGTATTTT
CDR3aa: CASSAISGTSTDTQYF

len: 14
abundance: -
j_gene: TRBJ1-2
v_gene: TRBV19
d_gene: -
CDR3nt: TGTGCCAGTAGTACGAGCGGGACTACCTATGGCTACACCTTC
CDR3aa: CASSTSGTTYGYTF

len: 15
abundance: -
j_gene: TRBJ1-1
v_gene: TRBV27
d_gene: -
CDR3nt: TGTGCCAGCAGAACTACGGGACAAAGGAACACTGAAGCTTTCTTT
CDR3aa: CASRTTGQRNTEAFF

len: 16
abundance: -
j_gene: TRBJ2-2
v_gene: TRBV7-8
d_gene: TRBD1
CDR3nt: TGTGCCAGCAGCTACCGGGACAGGCCGAACACCGGGGAGCTGTTTTTT
CDR3aa: CASSYRDRPNTGELFF

len: 16
abundance: -
j_gene: TRBJ2-7
v_gene: TRBV6-2/TRBV6-3
d_gene: TRBD2
CDR3nt: TGTGCCAGCAGTCCATCTAGCGGGAGGAGCTCCTACGAGCAGTACTTC
CDR3aa: CASSPSSGRSSYEQYF

len: 15
abundance: -
j_gene: TRBJ1-1
v_gene: TRBV5-1
d_gene: TRBD1
CDR3nt: TGCGCCAGCAGCTTGGCCGGCAGGGGGATCACTGAAGCTTTCTTT
CDR3aa: CASSLAGRGITEAFF

len: 15
abundance: -
j_gene: TRBJ1-1
v_gene: TRBV30
d_gene: -
CDR3nt: TGTGCCTGGGGGGCTCTCCGGGGTGGGTCCACTGAAGCTTTCTTT
CDR3aa: CAWGALRGGSTEAFF

len: 15
abundance: -
j_gene: TRBJ1-1
v_gene: TRBV2
d_gene: TRBD1
CDR3nt: TGTGCCAGCAGTTCCGGGACAGGTAGTTTCGCTGAAGCTTTCTTT
CDR3aa: CASSSGTGSFAEAFF

len: 11
abundance: -
j_gene: TRBJ2-1
v_gene: TRBV18
d_gene: TRBD1
CDR3nt: TGTGCCAGCTCCCGGGACAGGGTGCAGTTCTTC
CDR3aa: CASSRDRVQFF

len: 15
abundance: -
j_gene: TRBJ2-1
v_gene: TRBV7-3
d_gene: -
CDR3nt: TGTGCCAGCAGCTTAGGACATGGAAGGTCGAATGAGCAGTTCTTC
CDR3aa: CASSLGHGRSNEQFF

len: 15
abundance: -
j_gene: TRBJ2-3
v_gene: TRBV23-1
d_gene: TRBD1
CDR3nt: TGCGCCAGCAGTCAGCCCGGACAGGGCACAGATACGCAGTATTTT
CDR3aa: CASSQPGQGTDTQYF

len: 17
abundance: once
j_gene: TRBJ1-2
v_gene: TRBV28
d_gene: TRBD1
CDR3nt: TGTGCCAGCAGTTTCGAATATGACAGGGGGCGTATCTATGGCTACACCTTC
CDR3aa: CASSFEYDRGRIYGYTF

len: 14
abundance: few
j_gene: TRBJ1-1
v_gene: TRBV18
d_gene: -
CDR3nt: TGTGCCAGCTCACTCCAGGCGGGGGACACTGAAGCTTTCTTT
CDR3aa: CASSLQAGDTEAFF